This T cell receptor (beta chain) was profiled in a study of cytomegalovirus exposure and HLA in healthy donors. The trim removed 0 bases at V and 5 bases at J, leaving 1 base unmatched. The CDR3 contains 14 residues. Germline loops: CDR1 SGHRS, CDR2 YFSETQ. A multiplex PCR was run with 60 Vbeta primers and 13 Jbeta primers. This table comes from immunoSEQ multiplex PCR, and its TCRdb copy is limited to in-frame clones, with some not included. The table includes about 170,000 clones, approximately 88% detected once. The clonotype originates from a boy aged 2 to 9 in good health and CMV-seronegative. Material: PBMCs. The chain employs TRBV5-1 and TRBJ2-1; TRBD2 matches 8 bases. In nucleotides, the CDR3 is TGCGCCAGCAGCTTGGCACTAGCGGACAATGAGCAGTTCTTC. Translated: CASSLALADNEQFF.